This T cell receptor (beta chain) was observed in a study of brain T cells in children with intractable seizures. In the case of this clone: Its antigen remains unidentified.

The CDR3 sequence is 12 residues long. Germline V gives CDR1 MNHEY, CDR2 SVGAGI. Surgery cases with the highest brain T cell transcript signatures were chosen for sequencing. Only in-frame clones appear in the TCRdb table, and some are missing; sequencing was by immunoSEQ multiplex PCR. The sample comprises 100,000 to 120,000 clones, roughly 92% of which are singletons, and 3.8% rests with the top ten. Findings and caveats of the study: Pre-surgery blood may have been undersampled, hiding some clones. Patients' HCMV serostatus was unknown; virus specificity rests on CDR3 similarity alone.

V gene TRBV6-5 combines with J gene TRBJ2-2, with D possibly called TRBD1 or TRBD2 (6 bases each). Sequenced here: peripheral blood, sampled at surgery. The TCR comes from a boy younger than two with hemimegalencephaly and intractable seizures. CDR3 sequence: CALEGVTGELFF. CDR3 nucleotides: TGTGCTTTGGAGGGGGTCACCGGGGAGCTGTTTTTT.